The table lists the clone carrying this T cell receptor (beta chain) with many counts. The data stem from a study of T cells in Graves' hyperthyroidism and ophthalmopathy. At the level of the study: Peripheral blood draws took place at initial diagnosis, ahead of any treatment.

Extraction of PBMCs used 8.5 to 10 ml of fresh peripheral blood. Germline V CDR1 and CDR2: SGHAT, FQDESV (reference sequence). Trimming shortened V by 4 bases and J by 7 bases, and 8 bases separated the two germline ends. This CDR3 is built from 13 residues. RNA transcripts served as the template for amplifying TCR beta CDR3 regions. The HTBI primer set was used in a first-round RT-PCR of the TCR CDR3. MiXCR, run by TCRdb on the multiplex PCR reads, gives a single entry per CDR3 protein. The sample consists of almost 500,000 distinct CDR3 sequences, around a fifth of them appearing once. The sequenced sample was blood. The chain employs TRBV11-1 and TRBJ1-6; no clear D. This TCR was recovered from a woman in her 70s with Graves' ophthalmopathy. This CDR3 is CASSSQANSPLHF. The CDR3 DNA reads TGTGCCAGCAGCTCTCAAGCGAATTCACCCCTCCACTTT.